These T cell receptor beta chains were read from a single sample in a study of CD8+ T cells in alopecia areata. The repertoire was sequenced with immunoSEQ multiplex PCR; TCRdb's copy has only in-frame clones and lacks some. The sample lists around 190,000 clones, approximately 53% occurring once. The sample taken for sequencing was CD8+ T cells sorted from blood. The source is a human donor in good health. The CDR3 runs from the conserved cysteine through the conserved F or W. A D gene is named only where the DNA matches it firmly. Clone sizes are given selectively: once, few, many, or a class where the clone is expanded.

abundance	j_gene	d_gene	v_gene	CDR3aa	CDR3nt
.	TRBJ2-2	.	TRBV18	CASSPGRKNTGELFF	TGTGCCAGCTCACCAGGCCGGAAGAACACCGGGGAGCTGTTTTTT
few	TRBJ2-1	TRBD1	TRBV11-2	CASRTGYEQFF	TGTGCCAGCAGGACAGGGTATGAGCAGTTCTTC
few	TRBJ1-1	TRBD1	TRBV7-9	CASSLAQGAAGAEAFF	TGTGCCAGCAGCTTAGCACAGGGGGCCGCGGGAGCTGAAGCTTTCTTT
.	TRBJ1-2	.	TRBV29-1	CSVVSTVLYGYTF	TGCAGCGTTGTCTCGACAGTCCTCTATGGCTACACCTTC
few	TRBJ1-2	TRBD1	TRBV25-1	CASSEYGTAIYGYTF	TGTGCCAGCAGTGAATATGGGACAGCTATATATGGCTACACCTTC
few	TRBJ2-7	.	TRBV7-9	CASSAQGDEQYF	TGTGCCAGCAGCGCACAGGGAGACGAGCAGTACTTC
.	TRBJ1-1	.	TRBV6-5	CASSYSNPANTEAFF	TGTGCCAGCAGTTACTCAAATCCAGCGAACACTGAAGCTTTCTTT
.	TRBJ1-1	.	TRBV11-2	CASSLDLQRIMNTEAFF	TGTGCCAGCAGCTTAGATTTGCAGAGAATTATGAACACTGAAGCTTTCTTT
few	TRBJ2-1	.	TRBV7-3	CASSLPTGYYNEQFF	TGTGCCAGCAGCTTACCTACAGGATATTACAATGAGCAGTTCTTC
few	TRBJ2-7	.	TRBV6-5	CASSYSPSTEQYF	TGTGCCAGCAGTTACTCCCCCTCGACGGAGCAGTACTTC
.	TRBJ2-7	.	TRBV5-1	CASGFWDGRDEQYF	TGCGCCAGCGGCTTCTGGGACGGTCGAGACGAGCAGTACTTC
many	TRBJ2-3	TRBD2	TRBV6-6	CASRGLASESDTQYF	TGTGCCAGCAGAGGACTAGCGTCCGAATCAGATACGCAGTATTTT
.	TRBJ1-1	.	TRBV4-1	CASSLDRAAAEAFF	TGCGCCAGCAGCCTGGACCGGGCTGCGGCTGAAGCTTTCTTT
.	TRBJ2-7	.	TRBV6-5	CASRPRHSPEQYF	TGTGCCAGCAGACCCCGACATTCCCCCGAGCAGTACTTC
.	TRBJ2-7	.	TRBV9	CASSYSGGVVEQYF	TGTGCCAGCAGCTATTCAGGGGGGGTTGTCGAGCAGTACTTC
.	TRBJ1-2	.	TRBV7-9	CASSLGTKSDYTF	TGTGCCAGCAGCCTCGGGACCAAAAGTGACTACACCTTC
few	TRBJ1-5	TRBD1	TRBV6-1	CASSEAMGQGARQPQHF	TGTGCCAGCAGTGAAGCAATGGGACAGGGGGCTAGACAGCCCCAGCATTTT
.	TRBJ2-1	TRBD1	TRBV7-9	CASSRERDSNYNEQFF	TGTGCCAGCAGCCGAGAAAGGGACAGCAACTACAATGAGCAGTTCTTC
.	TRBJ2-3	.	TRBV9	CASSVIGEGASTDTQYF	TGTGCCAGCAGCGTAATCGGGGAAGGGGCTAGCACAGATACGCAGTATTTT
.	TRBJ1-5	.	TRBV4-1	CASSQAGGGNQPQHF	TGCGCCAGCAGCCAAGCGGGGGGAGGCAATCAGCCCCAGCATTTT
few	TRBJ2-1	TRBD2	TRBV14	CASSPGRGKDEQFF	TGTGCCAGCAGCCCAGGGCGGGGGAAAGATGAGCAGTTCTTC
.	TRBJ2-3	TRBD2	TRBV30	CAWALAGGSTDTQYF	TGTGCCTGGGCTCTAGCGGGGGGAAGCACAGATACGCAGTATTTT
.	TRBJ2-7	TRBD2	TRBV27	CASSTLADIYEQYF	TGTGCCAGCAGTACCCTAGCGGACATCTACGAGCAGTACTTC
once	TRBJ2-7	TRBD1	TRBV7-9	CASSLPGQGAYEQYF	TGTGCCAGCAGTCTTCCGGGACAGGGGGCCTACGAGCAGTACTTC
.	TRBJ2-5	.	TRBV6-6	CASKMRGLETQYF	TGTGCCAGCAAAATGAGGGGATTGGAGACCCAGTACTTC
once	TRBJ1-2	.	TRBV9	CASSVGGTGDYGYTF	TGTGCCAGCAGCGTAGGCGGAACAGGAGACTATGGCTACACCTTC
.	TRBJ1-2	.	TRBV15	CATSRERETPYYGYTF	TGTGCCACCAGCAGAGAGAGGGAGACCCCTTACTATGGCTACACCTTC
.	TRBJ2-7	TRBD1	TRBV25-1	CAVQGVGYEQYF	TGTGCCGTCCAGGGGGTGGGCTACGAGCAGTACTTC
.	TRBJ2-7	TRBD1	TRBV4-1	CASSQEDRASVEQYF	TGCGCCAGCAGCCAAGAGGACAGGGCTTCGGTCGAGCAGTACTTC
.	TRBJ1-1	.	TRBV5-1	CASSHRDWSLTEAFF	TGCGCCAGCAGCCACCGGGACTGGAGTTTGACTGAAGCTTTCTTT
.	TRBJ2-2	.	TRBV5-1	CASSFRGMANTGELFF	TGCGCCAGCAGCTTTCGGGGGATGGCGAACACCGGGGAGCTGTTTTTT
.	TRBJ1-1	.	TRBV29-1	CSVEASGGRGTEAFF	TGCAGCGTTGAAGCGTCCGGGGGCCGGGGCACTGAAGCTTTCTTT
.	TRBJ1-1	.	TRBV7-3	CASSLGSGTEAFF	TGTGCCAGCAGCTTAGGTAGTGGCACTGAAGCTTTCTTT
.	TRBJ1-5	.	TRBV5-1	CASSLTDPFNQPQHF	TGCGCCAGCAGCTTGACAGATCCATTCAATCAGCCCCAGCATTTT
.	TRBJ2-3	.	TRBV29-1	CSVPAKQAPVRDTQYF	TGCAGCGTGCCCGCGAAACAGGCCCCGGTTAGAGATACGCAGTATTTT
.	TRBJ1-2	.	TRBV27	CASSLSGQFYGYTF	TGTGCCAGCAGTTTATCTGGGCAGTTCTATGGCTACACCTTC
.	TRBJ2-7	.	TRBV5-1	CASSMRDSGYEQYF	TGCGCCAGCAGCATGCGGGACAGCGGCTACGAGCAGTACTTC